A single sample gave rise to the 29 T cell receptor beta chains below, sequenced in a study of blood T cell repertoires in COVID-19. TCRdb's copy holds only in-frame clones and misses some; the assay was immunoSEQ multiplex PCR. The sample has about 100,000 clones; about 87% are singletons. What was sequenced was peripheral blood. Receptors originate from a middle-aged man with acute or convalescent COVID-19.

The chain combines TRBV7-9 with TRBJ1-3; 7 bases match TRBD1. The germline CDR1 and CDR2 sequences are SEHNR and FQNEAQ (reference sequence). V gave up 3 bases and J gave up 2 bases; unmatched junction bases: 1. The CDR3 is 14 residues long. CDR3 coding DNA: TGTGCCAGCAGCTTGGGACAGACTGGAAACACCATATATTTT. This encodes CASSLGQTGNTIYF.

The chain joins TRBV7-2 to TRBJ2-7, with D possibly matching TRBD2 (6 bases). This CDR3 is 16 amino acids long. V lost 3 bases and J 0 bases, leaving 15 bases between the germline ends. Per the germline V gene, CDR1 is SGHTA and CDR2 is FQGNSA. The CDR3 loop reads CASSLAGLESSYEQYF. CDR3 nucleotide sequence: TGTGCCAGCAGCTTGGCGGGGCTAGAGAGCTCCTACGAGCAGTACTTC.

CDR3 in amino acids: CASNQGGAGNEQFF. The CDR3 nucleotides read TGTGCCAGCAACCAAGGGGGCGCCGGCAATGAGCAGTTCTTC. V is TRBV5-6 and J is TRBJ2-1; 7 positions match TRBD1. Losses at the gene ends were 6 bases for V and 6 bases for J; bases not matched to a gene: 9. Germline V gene sequence: CDR1 SGHDT, CDR2 YYEEEE. This CDR3 has 14 amino acids.

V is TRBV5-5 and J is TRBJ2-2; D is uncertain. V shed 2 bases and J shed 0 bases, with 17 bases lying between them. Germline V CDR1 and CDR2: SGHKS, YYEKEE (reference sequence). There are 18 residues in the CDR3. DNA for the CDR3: TGTGCCAGCAGCTTCTTCCAGATGGTTTTCGCGAACACCGGGGAGCTGTTTTTT. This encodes CASSFFQMVFANTGELFF.

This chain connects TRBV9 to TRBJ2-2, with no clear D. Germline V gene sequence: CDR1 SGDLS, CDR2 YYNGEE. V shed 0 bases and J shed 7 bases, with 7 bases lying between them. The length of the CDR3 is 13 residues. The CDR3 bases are TGTGCCAGCAGCGTAGAGTCGGGCGGGGAGCTGTTTTTT. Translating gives CASSVESGGELFF. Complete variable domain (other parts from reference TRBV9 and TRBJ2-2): DSGVTQTPKHLITATGQRVTLRCSPRSGDLSVYWYQQSLDQGLQFLIQYYNGEERAKGNILERFSAQQFPDLHSELNLSSLELGDSALYFCASSVESGGELFFGEGSRLTVL.

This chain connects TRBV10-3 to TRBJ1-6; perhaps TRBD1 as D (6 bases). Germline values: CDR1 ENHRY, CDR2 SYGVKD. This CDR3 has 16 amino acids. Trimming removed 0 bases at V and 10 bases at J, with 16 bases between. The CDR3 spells CAISESRGTPGSPLHF. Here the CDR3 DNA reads TGTGCCATCAGTGAGTCGAGGGGGACCCCTGGGTCACCCCTCCACTTT.

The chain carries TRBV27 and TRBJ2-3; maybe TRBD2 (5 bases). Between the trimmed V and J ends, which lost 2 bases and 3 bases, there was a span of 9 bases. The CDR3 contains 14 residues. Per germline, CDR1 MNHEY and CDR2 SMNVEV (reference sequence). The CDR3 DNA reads TGTGCCAGCAGTTTAAGGCTAGCAACAGATACGCAGTATTTT. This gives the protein CASSLRLATDTQYF.

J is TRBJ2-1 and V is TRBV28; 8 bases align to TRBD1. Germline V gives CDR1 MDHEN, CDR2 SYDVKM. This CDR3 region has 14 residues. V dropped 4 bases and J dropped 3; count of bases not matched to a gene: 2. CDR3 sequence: CASSWGQVYNEQFF. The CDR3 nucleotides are TGTGCCAGCAGTTGGGGACAGGTCTACAATGAGCAGTTCTTC. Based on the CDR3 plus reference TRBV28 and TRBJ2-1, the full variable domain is DVKVTQSSRYLVKRTGEKVFLECVQDMDHENMFWYRQDPGLGLRLIYFSYDVKMKEKGDIPEGYSVSREKKERFSLILESASTNQTSMYLCASSWGQVYNEQFFGPGTRLTVL.

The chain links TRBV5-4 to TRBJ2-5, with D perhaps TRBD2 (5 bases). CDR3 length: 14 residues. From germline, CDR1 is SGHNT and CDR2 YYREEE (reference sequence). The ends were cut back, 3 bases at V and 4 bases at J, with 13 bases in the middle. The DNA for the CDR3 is TGTGCCAGCAGCTCCCCCCTTGAGGGAGAGACCCAGTACTTC. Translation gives CASSSPLEGETQYF.

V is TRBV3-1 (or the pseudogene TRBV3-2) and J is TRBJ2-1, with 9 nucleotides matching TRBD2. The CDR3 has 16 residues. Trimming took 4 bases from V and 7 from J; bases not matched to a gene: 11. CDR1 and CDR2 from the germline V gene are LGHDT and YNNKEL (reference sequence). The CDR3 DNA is TGTGCCAGCAGCCGCCATCGCGCGGGGGGGTCAAATGAGCAGTTCTTC. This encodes CASSRHRAGGSNEQFF.

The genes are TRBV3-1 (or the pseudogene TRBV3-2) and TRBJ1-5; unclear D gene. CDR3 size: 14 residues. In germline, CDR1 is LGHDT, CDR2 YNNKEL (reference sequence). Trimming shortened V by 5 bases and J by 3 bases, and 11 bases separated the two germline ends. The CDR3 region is CASSTGWDNQPQHF. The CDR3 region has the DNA TGTGCCAGCAGCACGGGGTGGGACAATCAGCCCCAGCATTTT.

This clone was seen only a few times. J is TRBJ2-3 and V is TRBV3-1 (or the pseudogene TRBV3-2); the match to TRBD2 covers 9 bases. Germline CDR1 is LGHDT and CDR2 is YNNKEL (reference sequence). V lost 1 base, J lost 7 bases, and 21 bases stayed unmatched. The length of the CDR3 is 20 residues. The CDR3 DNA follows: TGTGCCAGCAGCCAAGTGACTAGCGGAAACGATAGAAAGAAAATCAATACGCAGTATTTT. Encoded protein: CASSQVTSGNDRKKINTQYF.

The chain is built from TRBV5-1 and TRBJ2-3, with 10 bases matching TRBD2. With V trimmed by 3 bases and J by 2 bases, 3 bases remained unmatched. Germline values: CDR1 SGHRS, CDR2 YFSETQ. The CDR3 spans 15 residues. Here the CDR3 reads CASSSLAGDTDTQYF. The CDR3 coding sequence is TGCGCCAGCAGCTCCCTAGCGGGAGACACAGATACGCAGTATTTT.

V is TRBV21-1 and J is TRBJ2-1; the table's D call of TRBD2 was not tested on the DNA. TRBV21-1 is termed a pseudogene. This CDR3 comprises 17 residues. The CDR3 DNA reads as TGTGCCAGCAGCAAAAAGGCCGAGCTAGCGGGAGCTTTTGAGCAGTTCTTC. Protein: CASSKKAELAGAFEQFF.

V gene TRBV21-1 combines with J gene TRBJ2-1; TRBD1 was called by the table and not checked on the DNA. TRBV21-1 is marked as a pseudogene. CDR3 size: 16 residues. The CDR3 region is CASSKWGPSSYNEQFF. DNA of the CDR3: TGTGCCAGCAGCAAATGGGGGCCCTCCTCCTACAATGAGCAGTTCTTC.

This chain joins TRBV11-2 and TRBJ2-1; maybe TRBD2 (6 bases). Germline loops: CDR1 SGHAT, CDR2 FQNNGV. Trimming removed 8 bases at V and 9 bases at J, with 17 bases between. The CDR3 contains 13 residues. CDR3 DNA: TGTGCCAGCGGCGGGACCGAAGAAGGTGAGCAGTTCTTC. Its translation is CASGGTEEGEQFF.

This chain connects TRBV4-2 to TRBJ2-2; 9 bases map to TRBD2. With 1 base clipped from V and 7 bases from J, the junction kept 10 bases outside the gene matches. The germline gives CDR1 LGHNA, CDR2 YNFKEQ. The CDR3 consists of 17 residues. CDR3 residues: CASSQGLAGRTRGELFF. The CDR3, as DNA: TGTGCCAGCAGCCAAGGCCTAGCGGGACGAACCCGCGGGGAGCTGTTTTTT.

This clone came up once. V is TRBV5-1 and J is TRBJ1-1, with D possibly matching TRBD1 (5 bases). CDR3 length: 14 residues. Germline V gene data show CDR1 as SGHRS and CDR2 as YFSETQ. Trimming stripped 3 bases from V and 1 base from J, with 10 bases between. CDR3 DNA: TGCGCCAGCAGCTCCGGACACCCGAACACTGAAGCTTTCTTT. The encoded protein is CASSSGHPNTEAFF.

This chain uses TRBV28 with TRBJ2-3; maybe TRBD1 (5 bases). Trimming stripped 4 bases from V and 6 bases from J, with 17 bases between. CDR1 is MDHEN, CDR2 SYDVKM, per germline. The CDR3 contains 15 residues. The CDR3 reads CASSSVAAGRDTQYF. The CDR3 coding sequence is TGTGCCAGCAGTTCCGTCGCCGCAGGGCGGGATACGCAGTATTTT.

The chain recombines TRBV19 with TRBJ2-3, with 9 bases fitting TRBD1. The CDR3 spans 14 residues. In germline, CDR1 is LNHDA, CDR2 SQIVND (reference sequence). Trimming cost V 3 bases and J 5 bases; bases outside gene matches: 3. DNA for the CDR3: TGTGCCAGTAGTATCACAGGGGGCTTAGATACGCAGTATTTT. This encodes CASSITGGLDTQYF.

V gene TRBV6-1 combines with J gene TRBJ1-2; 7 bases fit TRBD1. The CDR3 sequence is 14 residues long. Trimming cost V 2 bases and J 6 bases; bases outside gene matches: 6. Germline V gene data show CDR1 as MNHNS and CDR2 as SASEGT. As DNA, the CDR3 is TGTGCCAGCAGTGAAAGACAGGGCGGGGATGGCTACACCTTC. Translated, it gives CASSERQGGDGYTF.

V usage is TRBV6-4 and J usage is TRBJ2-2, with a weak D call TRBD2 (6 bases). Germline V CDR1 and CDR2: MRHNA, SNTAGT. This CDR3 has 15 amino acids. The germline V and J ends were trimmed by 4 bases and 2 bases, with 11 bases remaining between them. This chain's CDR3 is CASSVSGDNTGELFF. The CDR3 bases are TGTGCCAGCAGTGTTAGCGGAGATAACACCGGGGAGCTGTTTTTT.

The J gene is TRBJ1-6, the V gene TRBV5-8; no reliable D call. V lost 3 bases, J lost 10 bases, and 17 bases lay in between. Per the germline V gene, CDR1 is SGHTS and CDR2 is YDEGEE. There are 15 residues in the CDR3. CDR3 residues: CASSSRGTKGSPLHF. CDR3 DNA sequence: TGTGCCAGCAGCTCCCGGGGTACCAAAGGGTCACCCCTCCACTTT.

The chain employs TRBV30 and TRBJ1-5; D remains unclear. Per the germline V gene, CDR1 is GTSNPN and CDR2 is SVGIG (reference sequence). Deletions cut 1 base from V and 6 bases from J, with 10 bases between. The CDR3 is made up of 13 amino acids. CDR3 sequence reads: CAWSAERSQPQHF. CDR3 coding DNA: TGTGCCTGGAGTGCGGAGAGGAGTCAGCCCCAGCATTTT.

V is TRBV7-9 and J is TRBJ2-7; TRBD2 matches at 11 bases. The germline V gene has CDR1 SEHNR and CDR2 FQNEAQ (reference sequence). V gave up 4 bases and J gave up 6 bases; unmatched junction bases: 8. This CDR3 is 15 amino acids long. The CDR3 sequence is CASSSVSGRAREQYF. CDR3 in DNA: TGTGCCAGCAGCTCCGTTAGCGGGAGGGCCCGCGAGCAGTACTTC.

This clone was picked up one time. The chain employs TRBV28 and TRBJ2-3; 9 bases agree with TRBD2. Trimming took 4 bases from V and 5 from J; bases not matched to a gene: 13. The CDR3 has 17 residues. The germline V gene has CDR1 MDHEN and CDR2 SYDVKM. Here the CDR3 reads CASSSLSGSSGRDTQYF. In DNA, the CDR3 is TGTGCCAGCAGTTCCCTTAGCGGGAGTTCGGGGCGAGATACGCAGTATTTT.

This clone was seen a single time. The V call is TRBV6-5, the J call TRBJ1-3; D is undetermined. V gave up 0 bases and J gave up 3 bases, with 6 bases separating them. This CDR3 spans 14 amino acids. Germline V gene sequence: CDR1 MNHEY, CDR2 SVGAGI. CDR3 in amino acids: CASSYSRDGNTIYF. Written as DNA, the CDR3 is TGTGCCAGCAGTTACTCGAGGGATGGAAACACCATATATTTT.

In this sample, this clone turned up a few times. CDR3 sequence (DNA): TGTGCCAGCAGTTTAGGACTTGGCGAGCAGTACTTC. Its translation: CASSLGLGEQYF. The J gene is TRBJ2-7, the V gene TRBV12-3 or TRBV12-4; D remains unclear. The CDR3 loop spans 12 amino acids. Between the trimmed V and J ends, which lost 1 base and 6 bases, there was a span of 7 bases.

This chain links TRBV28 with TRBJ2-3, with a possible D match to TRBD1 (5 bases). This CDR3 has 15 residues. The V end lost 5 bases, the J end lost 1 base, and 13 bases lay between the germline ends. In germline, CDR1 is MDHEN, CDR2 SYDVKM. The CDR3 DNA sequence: TGTGCCAGCAGTAGACAGTGGTTGGGCACAGATACGCAGTATTTT. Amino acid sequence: CASSRQWLGTDTQYF.